One sample yielded the 22 T cell receptor beta chains listed below, sequenced in a study of T cell clones after liver transplantation. TCRdb's copy holds only in-frame clones and misses some; the assay was immunoSEQ multiplex PCR. The sample holds 4,500 to 6,000 clones, approximately 30% seen once. Alloreactive TCRbeta sequences came from sequencing proliferating CFSE-low cells in the MLR. The antigens of these receptors remain unknown. Sequencing was done on a sample of CD4+ T cells from cultured PBMCs. The receptor set was obtained from a human patient who received a liver transplant. Some T cells may possibly be graft donor cells.

This clone has a handful of counts. The chain is built from TRBV30 and TRBJ2-3; D unresolved. The CDR3 is 11 amino acids. Germline V gives CDR1 GTSNPN, CDR2 SVGIG (reference sequence). Trimming removed 2 bases from V and 2 bases from J, with 2 bases in between. The CDR3 reads CAWSTTDTQYF. CDR3 DNA: TGTGCCTGGAGTACCACAGATACGCAGTATTTT.

This chain links TRBV5-1 with TRBJ1-4; tentatively, D is TRBD1 (5 bases). The CDR3 consists of 15 residues. The V end was cut by 1 base, the J end by 7 bases, with 14 bases between. The germline CDR1 and CDR2 sequences are SGHRS and YFSETQ. CDR3 in DNA: TGCGCCAGCAGCTTGAGCAACAGGCCTGGTGAAAAACTGTTTTTT. Translated, it gives CASSLSNRPGEKLFF.

This clone is termed medium-sized. V usage is TRBV7-2 and J usage is TRBJ1-6, with 7 nucleotides matching TRBD1. Trimming cost V 5 bases and J 7 bases; bases outside gene matches: 11. Germline V gene lookup returns CDR1 SGHTA and CDR2 FQGNSA. CDR3 size: 16 residues. The CDR3 spells CASSPSGGQNNSPLHF. Written as DNA, the CDR3 is TGTGCCAGCAGCCCATCAGGGGGTCAAAACAATTCACCCCTCCACTTT. Together with reference TRBV7-2 and TRBJ1-6, the CDR3 gives the full variable domain: GAGVSQSPSNKVTEKGKDVELRCDPISGHTALYWYRQSLGQGLEFLIYFQGNSAPDKSGLPSDRFSAERTGGSVSTLTIQRTQQEDSAVYLCASSPSGGQNNSPLHFGNGTRLTVT.

V usage is TRBV9 and J usage is TRBJ1-6; 8 bases are shared with TRBD1. After removal of 4 bases from V and 9 bases from J, the junction contained 6 bases not matched to a gene. Germline V gene sequence: CDR1 SGDLS, CDR2 YYNGEE. This CDR3 contains 14 residues. The CDR3 region has the DNA TGTGCCAGCAGCCAAGATGACAGGGGTTCACCCCTCCACTTT. Its protein is CASSQDDRGSPLHF.

Judged by abundance, this clone is medium-sized. The rearrangement uses TRBV4-2 and TRBJ2-1; TRBD1 matches 10 bases. The CDR3 extends over 16 amino acids. V shed 3 bases and J 6 bases; nucleotides not matched to a gene: 8. Germline lookup yields CDR1 LGHNA and CDR2 YNFKEQ. The CDR3 spells CASSQDAGTGANEQFF. CDR3 sequence (DNA): TGTGCCAGCAGCCAGGATGCCGGGACAGGGGCCAATGAGCAGTTCTTC.

The genes are TRBV5-1 and TRBJ2-1; no definite D call. The CDR3 spans 14 residues. Trimming took off 4 bases at V and 6 bases at J, with 14 bases between the two ends. Germline V gives CDR1 SGHRS, CDR2 YFSETQ. DNA for the CDR3: TGCGCCAGCAGCGCAATAACACTCGCCAATGAGCAGTTCTTC. This encodes CASSAITLANEQFF.

The CDR3 DNA is TGTGCCATCAGTGAGTCCGGGGGACTAGCGGGGGTGGATGAGCAGTTCTTC. Amino acids: CAISESGGLAGVDEQFF. This sequence joins TRBV10-3 and TRBJ2-1, with TRBD2 matching over 14 bases. From germline, CDR1 is ENHRY and CDR2 SYGVKD. Trimming removed 0 bases from V and 8 bases from J; junction bases left unmatched: 6. The CDR3 runs 17 residues.

This clone was seen a few times. The chain recombines TRBV6-5 with TRBJ1-2; 7 positions agree with TRBD1. After removal of 6 bases from V and 12 bases from J, the junction contained 10 bases not matched to a gene. Germline CDR1 is MNHEY and CDR2 is SVGAGI. This CDR3 is 12 amino acids long. DNA of the CDR3: TGTGCCAGCAGGAAACAACCAGGGGGTGACACCTTC. This gives the protein CASRKQPGGDTF.

The J gene is TRBJ2-7, the V gene TRBV18, with D possibly being TRBD2 (5 bases). Germline CDR1 is KGHSH and CDR2 is LQKENI. V shed 0 bases and J shed 5 bases, with 11 bases lying between them. The CDR3 runs to 14 residues. In nucleotides, the CDR3 is TGTGCCAGCTCACCACCAACCGGGAACCACGAGCAGTACTTC. It specifies CASSPPTGNHEQYF.

The CDR3 sequence is CASSLVPAGELFF. DNA of the CDR3: TGTGCCAGCAGCTTAGTCCCGGCCGGGGAGCTGTTTTTT. The J gene is TRBJ2-2, the V gene TRBV11-3; D not certain. Germline V lookup: CDR1 SGHNT, CDR2 YENEEA. The CDR3 consists of 13 residues. Trimming removed 1 base from V and 6 bases from J, with 6 bases in between.

The genes are TRBV5-4 and TRBJ2-5; D tentatively reads TRBD1 or TRBD2 (6 bases each). V was shortened by 2 bases and J by 6 bases, with 14 bases between the two germline ends. Germline assignment: CDR1 SGHNT and CDR2 YYREEE (reference sequence). This CDR3 is 14 amino acids long. CDR3 amino acids: CASSLEGGGKTQYF. CDR3 coding DNA: TGTGCCAGCAGCTTAGAAGGAGGGGGAAAGACCCAGTACTTC. Filled out from reference TRBV5-4 and TRBJ2-5, the complete variable domain reads ETGVTQSPTHLIKTRGQQVTLRCSSQSGHNTVSWYQQALGQGPQFIFQYYREEENGRGNFPPRFSGLQFPNYSSELNVNALELDDSALYLCASSLEGGGKTQYFGPGTRLLVL.

This clone was seen a few times. J is TRBJ2-2 and V is TRBV28; unclear D gene. V lost 6 bases, J lost 6 bases, and 8 bases lay in between. The CDR3 has 12 amino acids. Germline CDR1 reads MDHEN; CDR2 reads SYDVKM. CDR3 DNA sequence: TGTGCCAGCAGGCCCGTCTCCGGGGAGCTGTTTTTT. This translates into CASRPVSGELFF.

V gene TRBV7-7 combines with J gene TRBJ2-5, with 8 bases lining up with TRBD1. V trimming: 4 bases; J trimming: 1 base; junction bases outside the gene matches: 5. This CDR3 has 15 residues. CDR1 is SSHAT and CDR2 is FNYEAQ in the germline V gene (reference sequence). The CDR3 region has the DNA TGTGCCAGCAGCTCCTACACAGGGGGCCAAGAGACCCAGTACTTC. It is translated as CASSSYTGGQETQYF.

The chain is built from TRBV10-3 and TRBJ1-3, with D hard to call. Germline lookup yields CDR1 ENHRY and CDR2 SYGVKD. The CDR3 totals 15 residues. The V gene lost 6 bases and the J gene lost 4 bases, with 16 bases spanning the gap. The CDR3 DNA reads as TGTGCCATCAGCGCGGGAAAGACGGCGGGAAACACCATATATTTT. Protein sequence: CAISAGKTAGNTIYF.

The sample holds a few counts of this clone. This sequence joins TRBV19 and TRBJ2-5; D might be TRBD2 (7 bases). The CDR3 runs 15 residues. CDR1 is LNHDA and CDR2 is SQIVND in the germline V gene (reference sequence). Trimming stripped 3 bases from V and 1 base from J, with 12 bases between. The CDR3 here is CASSMGGQFQETQYF. CDR3 nucleotide sequence: TGTGCCAGTAGTATGGGGGGGCAGTTCCAAGAGACCCAGTACTTC.

This clone was recorded once. The V call is TRBV30, the J call TRBJ2-3, with D tentatively TRBD2 (6 bases). The germline V and J ends were trimmed by 0 bases and 8 bases, with 15 bases remaining between them. The CDR3 runs 14 residues. Germline V gives CDR1 GTSNPN, CDR2 SVGIG (reference sequence). CDR3 sequence: CAWSVFSGSGTQYF. CDR3 nucleotide sequence: TGTGCCTGGAGTGTATTCTCCGGGAGTGGTACGCAGTATTTT. Together with reference TRBV30 and TRBJ2-3, the CDR3 gives the full variable domain: SQTIHQWPATLVQPVGSPLSLECTVEGTSNPNLYWYRQAAGRGLQLLFYSVGIGQISSEVPQNLSASRPQDRQFILSSKKLLLSDSGFYLCAWSVFSGSGTQYFGPGTRLTVL.

Only a few counts were recorded for this clone. Here the CDR3 DNA reads TGTGCCTGTAGAGGCAGGTGTCAAGAGACCCAGTACTTC. Translating it yields CACRGRCQETQYF. The chain carries TRBV30 and TRBJ2-5; D unclear. The V end lost 6 bases, the J end lost 2 bases, and 13 bases lay between the germline ends. CDR1 and CDR2 from the germline V gene are GTSNPN and SVGIG (reference sequence). This CDR3 has 13 amino acids. The variable domain in full, with the rest retrieved from reference TRBV30 and TRBJ2-5, is SQTIHQWPATLVQPVGSPLSLECTVEGTSNPNLYWYRQAAGRGLQLLFYSVGIGQISSEVPQNLSASRPQDRQFILSSKKLLLSDSGFYLCACRGRCQETQYFGPGTRLLVL.

This clone was counted between two and nine times. The junction differs from germline at one of its ends, possibly a read error. This chain joins TRBV18 and TRBJ2-7; TRBD1 matches 8 bases. There are 16 residues in the CDR3. The germline gives CDR1 KGHSH, CDR2 LQKENI. CDR3 loop: CAISPSSRGPGDEQYF. The CDR3 DNA reads TGTGCCATCTCACCTTCAAGCAGGGGGCCTGGCGACGAGCAGTACTTC.

A few counts support this clone. V is TRBV18 and J is TRBJ1-2; tentatively, D is TRBD1 (6 bases). The V gene lost 2 bases and the J gene lost 1 base, with 11 bases spanning the gap. CDR1 is KGHSH, CDR2 LQKENI, per germline. The CDR3 contains 15 residues. This CDR3 is CASSPSGDLNYGYTF. CDR3 coding DNA: TGTGCCAGCTCACCATCAGGGGACCTTAACTATGGCTACACCTTC. The full variable domain, with the rest looked up from reference TRBV18 and TRBJ1-2, is NAGVMQNPRHLVRRRGQEARLRCSPMKGHSHVYWYRQLPEEGLKFMVYLQKENIIDESGMPKERFSAEFPKEGPSILRIQQVVRGDSAAYFCASSPSGDLNYGYTFGSGTRLTVV.

This clone is deemed medium-sized. V is TRBV7-8 and J is TRBJ1-5; 8 positions agree with TRBD1. CDR3 length equals 18 residues. Germline CDR1 reads SGHVS; CDR2 reads FQNEAQ. Losses at the gene ends were 5 bases for V and 2 bases for J; bases not matched to a gene: 14. The CDR3 is CASSRGQGAKGGNQPQHF. The CDR3 nucleotides read TGTGCCAGCAGCCGCGGTCAGGGGGCGAAAGGTGGCAATCAGCCCCAGCATTTT.

This clone has just a few counts. The V gene is TRBV21-1, the J gene TRBJ1-3. TRBV21-1 represents a pseudogene. The CDR3 totals 17 residues. The DNA for the CDR3 is TGTGCCAGCATCCCCCCAGACGCCGGGACTACTGGAAACACCATATATTTT. Protein sequence: CASIPPDAGTTGNTIYF.

The chain employs TRBV11-2 and TRBJ2-2; 7 nucleotides line up with TRBD1. This CDR3 spans 15 amino acids. From germline, CDR1 is SGHAT and CDR2 FQNNGV. Trimming at V came to 8 bases and at J to 2 bases, leaving 8 bases not matched to a gene. The CDR3 sequence: CASGRDRINTGELFF. As DNA, the CDR3 is TGTGCCAGCGGAAGGGACAGAATAAACACCGGGGAGCTGTTTTTT.